This T cell receptor beta chain stems from a study of beta chain features in type 1 diabetes. Background on the study: Analysis included about 110 million sorted cells drawn from all samples.

Findings of the study overall: It was not settled here whether HLA type affects TCRB rearrangement. Insertion counts at VDJ junctions were lower in type 1 diabetes patients, who also showed more deletions there.

TCRB transcripts that were expressed got sequenced, as all of the isolated RNA had been reverse transcribed. TCRdb keeps only in-frame clones here, not all; method: immunoSEQ multiplex PCR. The table lists about 230,000 clones, around 10% of them singletons. Germline-derived CDR1 and CDR2 are MRHNA and SNTAGT. The ends lost 0 bases at V and 3 bases at J; junction bases unmatched: 3. CDR3 size: 16 residues. The authors sorted CD4+ naive, central memory, regulatory and stem cell-like memory cells via CD45RO/CCR7/CD25/CD127/CD95/CD27. This clone was seen more than once but under ten times. Its antigen is not known.

The specimen was naive CD4+ T cells from blood. This sequence originates from a young woman in good health. V gene TRBV6-4 combines with J gene TRBJ2-3, with 10 bases fitting TRBD2. Written as DNA, the CDR3 is TGTGCCAGCAGTGACTCAGCGGGGGGGCCGACAGATACGCAGTATTTT. Translation gives CASSDSAGGPTDTQYF.